These 15 T cell receptor beta chains were all obtained from the same sample, sequenced in a study of blood T cell repertoires in COVID-19 (dated by TCRdb to 2020 to 2022). Preparation of the library involved the immunoSEQ multiplex PCR assay. In TCRdb, the immuneACCESS table is reduced to in-frame sequences with V and J assigned. These tables do not hold every clone; where another copy was compared, an unresolved V gene accounts for under half, and the others remain unexplained. The sample table contains 150,000 to 200,000 clones; only one count was recorded for 86% of them. 7% to 7.5% of the sample is in the top ten clones. Sample: peripheral blood. All receptors come from an elderly woman in a cohort sampled during active or convalescent COVID-19.

The chain couples TRBV29-1 to TRBJ1-5; a weak D match, TRBD1 (6 bases). V was cut by 8 bases and J by 0 bases, with 32 bases left in between. Germline V lookup: CDR1 SQVTM, CDR2 ANQGSEA. CDR3 length equals 20 residues. The CDR3 DNA is TGCAGCCACGGGGGGGGCAGGGGACCCGCGAAATATTATAGCAATCAGCCCCAGCATTTT. This translates into CSHGGGRGPAKYYSNQPQHF. The variable domain in full, with the rest retrieved from reference TRBV29-1 and TRBJ1-5, is SAVISQKPSRDICQRGTSLTIQCQVDSQVTMMFWYRQQPGQSLTLIATANQGSEATYESGFVIDKFPISRPNLTFSTLTVSNMSPEDSSIYLCSHGGGRGPAKYYSNQPQHFGDGTRLSIL.

This chain links TRBV29-1 with TRBJ1-2; 10 positions agree with TRBD1. This CDR3 comprises 13 residues. Trimming removed 5 bases from V and 3 bases from J; junction bases left unmatched: 3. Per the germline V gene, CDR1 is SQVTM and CDR2 is ANQGSEA. This CDR3 reads CSVTTGGDYGYTF. In DNA form, the CDR3 reads TGCAGCGTTACGACAGGGGGCGACTATGGCTACACCTTC.

The V gene is TRBV3-1 (or the pseudogene TRBV3-2), the J gene TRBJ1-4; no clear D. Trimming left V 4 bases short and J 0 bases short, with 3 bases between. This CDR3 spans 13 amino acids. Germline loops: CDR1 LGHDT, CDR2 YNNKEL (reference sequence). This CDR3 is CASSLSTNEKLFF. For the CDR3, the DNA is TGTGCCAGCAGCCTCTCAACTAATGAAAAACTGTTTTTT.

This clone has just a few counts. This sequence joins TRBV19 and TRBJ1-4; perhaps TRBD1 as D (6 bases). CDR3 length equals 15 residues. Germline V lookup: CDR1 LNHDA, CDR2 SQIVND (reference sequence). V lost 5 bases to trimming and J lost 8 bases, with 18 bases between them. The CDR3 spells CASSPAGVGGEKLFF. The DNA of the CDR3 is TGTGCCAGTAGTCCCGCAGGGGTTGGAGGAGAAAAACTGTTTTTT.

V gene TRBV29-1 combines with J gene TRBJ2-1, with a tentative D call TRBD2 (6 bases). V lost 4 bases and J 7 bases, leaving 23 bases between the germline ends. CDR1 and CDR2 from the germline V gene are SQVTM and ANQGSEA. This CDR3 is built from 16 residues. The CDR3: CSVVLGGTGRYNEQFF. The CDR3 DNA is TGCAGCGTTGTCCTAGGAGGGACGGGGAGATATAATGAGCAGTTCTTC.

This clone showed up just a few times. V usage is TRBV24-1 and J usage is TRBJ1-4, with D possibly being TRBD1 (5 bases). This CDR3 comprises 14 residues. The germline gives CDR1 KGHDR, CDR2 SFDVKD. Trimming pared 9 bases from V and 7 bases from J, leaving 17 bases between. The CDR3 coding sequence is TGTGCCACCCAAGGGCGGGGGTCGACTGAAAAACTGTTTTTT. Translating it yields CATQGRGSTEKLFF.

The chain joins TRBV12-5 to TRBJ2-7; D ambiguous. Trimming took 3 bases from V and 0 from J, leaving 3 bases between them. The V gene's germline CDR1 is LGHNT and CDR2 FRNRAP. The CDR3 is made up of 12 amino acids. This CDR3 reads CASGFSSYEQYV. The CDR3 coding sequence is TGTGCTAGTGGTTTTAGCTCCTACGAGCAGTACGTC.

This clone was counted a few times. The rearrangement joins TRBV21-1 to TRBJ1-1. TRBV21-1 is a documented pseudogene. The CDR3 runs to 14 residues. CDR3 DNA: TGTGCCAGGGGGGGAGGCAGGGAGTCGACTGAAGCTTTCTTT. Protein: CARGGGRESTEAFF.

The V and J genes are TRBV28 and TRBJ1-2, with 10 bases matching TRBD1. Germline V CDR1 and CDR2: MDHEN, SYDVKM. The CDR3 runs 16 residues. J was trimmed by 3 bases and V by 1 base; bases with no gene match: 5. Here the CDR3 reads CASSLFRGQGHYGYTF. CDR3 nucleotides: TGTGCCAGCAGTTTATTTCGGGGACAGGGGCACTATGGCTACACCTTC.

The chain joins TRBV4-3 to TRBJ2-3, with 8 bases matching TRBD2. Trimming took 4 bases from V and 8 from J; bases not matched to a gene: 23. Germline CDR1 and CDR2: LGHNA and YSLEER. The length of the CDR3 is 19 residues. Here the CDR3 reads CASSLTAKGRGAPHGTQYF. CDR3 DNA sequence: TGCGCCAGCAGCCTCACAGCCAAAGGGCGGGGGGCCCCCCACGGTACGCAGTATTTT.

The chain couples TRBV19 to TRBJ2-5, with 9 bases identical to TRBD2. The ends lost 7 bases at V and 1 base at J; junction bases unmatched: 7. This CDR3 spans 15 amino acids. Germline CDR1 reads LNHDA; CDR2 reads SQIVND (reference sequence). CDR3 loop: CASNGLAGAQETQYF. CDR3 in DNA: TGTGCCAGTAATGGGTTAGCGGGGGCCCAAGAGACCCAGTACTTC.

The chain is built from TRBV5-1 and TRBJ1-2; D remains ambiguous. The germline gives CDR1 SGHRS, CDR2 YFSETQ. CDR3 size: 13 residues. Between the trimmed V and J ends, which lost 0 bases and 4 bases, there was a span of 7 bases. The CDR3 nucleotides read TGCGCCAGCAGCTTGGAACAGTTCTATGGCTACACCTTC. Its protein is CASSLEQFYGYTF. The variable domain in full, with the rest retrieved from reference TRBV5-1 and TRBJ1-2, is KAGVTQTPRYLIKTRGQQVTLSCSPISGHRSVSWYQQTPGQGLQFLFEYFSETQRNKGNFPGRFSGRQFSNSRSEMNVSTLELGDSALYLCASSLEQFYGYTFGSGTRLTVV.

V and J are TRBV27 and TRBJ2-1, with 9 positions matching TRBD1. The V segment lost 5 bases and the J segment 9 bases; nucleotides outside the gene matches: 11. This CDR3 spans 15 amino acids. Germline V lookup: CDR1 MNHEY, CDR2 SMNVEV (reference sequence). The CDR3 here is CASSPGQGFSGEQFF. The CDR3 coding sequence is TGTGCCAGCAGTCCCGGACAGGGGTTTTCTGGTGAGCAGTTCTTC.

This rearrangement joins TRBV28 to TRBJ2-7; a possible D gene is TRBD2 (5 bases). CDR1 is MDHEN, CDR2 SYDVKM, per germline. V lost 7 bases and J 2 bases, leaving 15 bases between the germline ends. The CDR3 covers 14 residues. The DNA for the CDR3 is TGTGCCAGCACCCTCCTCGGGATTCCCTACGAGCAGTACTTC. This gives the protein CASTLLGIPYEQYF. The full variable domain, with the rest looked up from reference TRBV28 and TRBJ2-7, is DVKVTQSSRYLVKRTGEKVFLECVQDMDHENMFWYRQDPGLGLRLIYFSYDVKMKEKGDIPEGYSVSREKKERFSLILESASTNQTSMYLCASTLLGIPYEQYFGPGTRLTVT.

The gene calls are TRBV4-1 and TRBJ2-7; tentative D call: TRBD1 (6 bases). V lost 4 bases to trimming and J lost 5 bases, with 12 bases between them. CDR3 length: 13 amino acids. Germline CDR1 is MGHRA and CDR2 is YSYEKL. CDR3 residues: CASSRTAADEQYF. CDR3 nucleotides: TGCGCCAGCAGCCGGACAGCTGCGGACGAGCAGTACTTC.